The 16 T cell receptor beta chains reported below all come from one sample, sequenced in a study of tissue T cells after allogeneic stem cell transplantation. The assay was immunoSEQ multiplex PCR, and TCRdb's table has in-frame clones only and misses some. The sample has tens of thousands of clones; more than 60% are singletons. Sequencing used tissue from the ileum, obtained at autopsy. The receptors come from a female donor over 55 with lung cancer.

The rearrangement uses TRBV12-3 or TRBV12-4 and TRBJ1-1; no clear D. Trimming stripped 6 bases from V and 4 bases from J, with 9 bases between. This CDR3 region has 12 residues. The CDR3 reads CASSREGTEAFF. Written as DNA, the CDR3 is TGTGCCAGCAGCCGCGAGGGCACTGAAGCTTTCTTT.

The chain is built from TRBV3-1 (or the pseudogene TRBV3-2) and TRBJ1-4, with D perhaps matching TRBD1 (5 bases). V was shortened by 1 base and J by 4 bases, with 19 bases between the two germline ends. Germline V gene data show CDR1 as LGHDT and CDR2 as YNNKEL (reference sequence). The CDR3 covers 18 residues. CDR3: CASSQAGRTAGLNEKLFF. The CDR3 DNA reads as TGTGCCAGCAGCCAAGCAGGTCGAACGGCAGGGCTTAATGAAAAACTGTTTTTT.

The rearrangement joins TRBV5-1 to TRBJ1-1; tentative D call: TRBD1 (5 bases). CDR1 is SGHRS, CDR2 YFSETQ, per germline. V was cut by 4 bases and J by 5 bases, with 12 bases left in between. The CDR3 contains 13 residues. The DNA for the CDR3 is TGCGCCAGCAGCCCGGGACGGTCGACTGAAGCTTTCTTT. This codes for CASSPGRSTEAFF.

The genes are TRBV9 and TRBJ1-1; 8 nucleotides align to TRBD1. The CDR3 extends over 15 amino acids. With V trimmed by 3 bases and J by 11 bases, 15 bases remained unmatched. Germline V gene lookup returns CDR1 SGDLS and CDR2 YYNGEE. CDR3 coding DNA: TGTGCCAGCAGCGATACCCAGGGGGCGCTTGAAGAGGCTTTCTTT. It translates to CASSDTQGALEEAFF.

The CDR3 sequence: CASSQSGLGDNEQFF. The DNA of the CDR3 is TGTGCCAGCAGCCAATCGGGATTGGGGGACAATGAGCAGTTCTTC. This chain connects TRBV16 to TRBJ2-1; D tentatively reads TRBD1 or TRBD2 (5 bases each). V dropped 0 bases and J dropped 5 bases, with 11 bases sitting between them. Germline CDR1 and CDR2: KGHSY and FQNENV. This CDR3 is built from 15 residues.

The rearrangement uses TRBV9 and TRBJ2-3; D not certain. Trimming took off 3 bases at V and 4 bases at J, with 15 bases between the two ends. CDR3 length: 15 residues. Germline values: CDR1 SGDLS, CDR2 YYNGEE. CDR3 residues: CASSGRRAVADTQYF. The DNA for the CDR3 is TGTGCCAGCAGCGGGCGTCGGGCGGTTGCAGATACGCAGTATTTT.

The rearrangement uses TRBV30 and TRBJ2-3; 10 positions agree with TRBD2. V dropped 1 base and J dropped 2; count of bases not matched to a gene: 3. The CDR3 is 15 amino acids. Germline V gene data show CDR1 as GTSNPN and CDR2 as SVGIG (reference sequence). DNA for the CDR3: TGTGCCTGGAGTGAACTAGCGGGATTCACAGATACGCAGTATTTT. This translates into CAWSELAGFTDTQYF. Together with reference TRBV30 and TRBJ2-3, the CDR3 gives the full variable domain: SQTIHQWPATLVQPVGSPLSLECTVEGTSNPNLYWYRQAAGRGLQLLFYSVGIGQISSEVPQNLSASRPQDRQFILSSKKLLLSDSGFYLCAWSELAGFTDTQYFGPGTRLTVL.

The V call is TRBV6-5, the J call TRBJ1-4; possible D gene TRBD1, 6 bases. The V gene's germline CDR1 is MNHEY and CDR2 SVGAGI. The ends were cut back, 5 bases at V and 6 bases at J, with 13 bases in the middle. The CDR3 has 14 amino acids. The CDR3 sequence is CASSPTGTYEKLFF. The CDR3 DNA sequence: TGTGCCAGCAGTCCCACAGGGACCTATGAAAAACTGTTTTTT.

The V gene is TRBV29-1, the J gene TRBJ1-4, with D uncertain. V lost 5 bases, J lost 8 bases, and 18 bases lay in between. The CDR3 length is 14 residues. The germline CDR1 and CDR2 sequences are SQVTM and ANQGSEA. The CDR3 spells CSVKSGSVGEKLFF. For the CDR3, the DNA is TGCAGCGTTAAATCTGGGTCCGTCGGGGAAAAACTGTTTTTT.

The rearrangement links TRBV30 to TRBJ1-4, with a tentative D call TRBD1 (5 bases). Germline V CDR1 and CDR2: GTSNPN, SVGIG (reference sequence). The CDR3 has 15 amino acids. V was shortened by 0 bases and J by 5 bases, with 13 bases between the two germline ends. The CDR3 here is CAWSVPMTANEKLFF. The CDR3 bases are TGTGCCTGGAGTGTCCCTATGACAGCGAATGAAAAACTGTTTTTT.

The chain recombines TRBV19 with TRBJ2-1; 7 nucleotides agree with TRBD1. With V trimmed by 6 bases and J by 2 bases, 7 bases remained unmatched. The CDR3 loop spans 15 amino acids. Per the germline V gene, CDR1 is LNHDA and CDR2 is SQIVND (reference sequence). CDR3 DNA: TGTGCCAGTAGGGAAACCACAGGGGCCTACAATGAGCAGTTCTTC. This codes for CASRETTGAYNEQFF.

CDR3 in amino acids: CASSQRVSGGGEYSPLHF. CDR3 sequence (DNA): TGCGCCAGCAGCCAACGGGTTTCAGGGGGAGGGGAATATTCACCCCTCCACTTT. V is TRBV4-3 and J is TRBJ1-6; TRBD1 matches 7 bases. This CDR3 region has 18 residues. V lost 2 bases to trimming and J lost 8 bases; unmatched junction nucleotides: 15. CDR1 is LGHNA, CDR2 YSLEER, per germline.

The J gene is TRBJ1-2, the V gene TRBV19, with D uncertain. The germline V gene encodes CDR1 LNHDA and CDR2 SQIVND (reference sequence). The CDR3 runs to 14 residues. V was shortened by 3 bases and J by 0 bases, with 8 bases between the two germline ends. CDR3 nucleotide sequence: TGTGCCAGTAGTATGACACTGACTAACTATGGCTACACCTTC. Translating it yields CASSMTLTNYGYTF.

This clone has a handful of counts. The chain joins TRBV7-6 to TRBJ1-6, with D possibly matching TRBD1 (5 bases). The CDR3 spans 16 residues. Germline V gene data show CDR1 as SGHVS and CDR2 as FNYEAQ. The V end was cut by 1 base, the J end by 4 bases, with 11 bases between. The CDR3 DNA reads TGTGCCAGCAGCTTAGGGGGGACGGGGTATAATTCACCCCTCCACTTT. Translation gives CASSLGGTGYNSPLHF.

The V and J genes are TRBV30 and TRBJ1-2; 8 bases align to TRBD1. The germline V gene encodes CDR1 GTSNPN and CDR2 SVGIG (reference sequence). Trimming at V came to 2 bases and at J to 4 bases, leaving 15 bases not matched to a gene. The CDR3 totals 17 residues. The CDR3 loop reads CAWSSWGAGGDGYGYTF. CDR3 DNA sequence: TGTGCCTGGAGTAGTTGGGGGGCAGGGGGCGATGGCTATGGCTACACCTTC.

The J gene is TRBJ1-2, the V gene TRBV4-3; D ambiguous. The CDR3 contains 16 residues. Germline V lookup: CDR1 LGHNA, CDR2 YSLEER. Between the trimmed V and J ends, which lost 0 bases and 4 bases, there was a span of 15 bases. In DNA form, the CDR3 reads TGCGCCAGCAGCCAAGATTCGGGGTCGGTCAGCTATGGCTACACCTTC. Translating it yields CASSQDSGSVSYGYTF.